The entry below describes one T cell receptor beta chain. Its antigen is not known. This sample was included in a study of CD8+ T cells in alopecia areata. The wider study: Tofacitinib lasted 6 to 18 months, then 6 months off drug. Study-level results: Patients shared TCRs less clearly than mice did, possibly owing to HLA.

Sequencing used cDNA as its template, made by extracting RNA and reverse transcribing it. Measured with immunoSEQ multiplex PCR; TCRdb has only the in-frame clones, and not every one. The sample has fewer than 250,000 clones, more than 55% seen once. Treatment: oral pan-JAK inhibitor, 5-10 mg twice daily. Alopecia areata patients provided lesional scalp punch biopsies and peripheral blood, both collected for the study. Sequencing was performed on CD4+ T cells sorted from blood, taken around week 49, from a patient treated with tofacitinib. The source of this sequence is a human donor with alopecia areata.

The CDR3 sequence is CAISERSLHEQFF. The CDR3 DNA follows: TGTGCCATCAGTGAGCGGTCCCTCCATGAGCAGTTCTTC. The rearrangement joins TRBV10-3 to TRBJ2-1; D not resolved. The germline V and J ends were trimmed by 2 bases and 8 bases, with 10 bases remaining between them. The CDR3 spans 13 residues. Germline lookup yields CDR1 ENHRY and CDR2 SYGVKD.